The 32 T cell receptor beta chains listed next were all sequenced from one sample in a study of T cell responses to AZD1222 COVID-19 vaccine. Data came from immunoSEQ multiplex PCR; TCRdb stores just in-frame clones and leaves some out. Among about 160,000 clones, more than 70% were seen once, and the ten largest hold less than 6.5%. Sequencing used peripheral blood, obtained on day 0 of AZD1222 vaccination. These receptors all come from an adult in good health.

The gene calls are TRBV7-9 and TRBJ2-1; 13 bases match TRBD2. Germline V gene lookup returns CDR1 SEHNR and CDR2 FQNEAQ (reference sequence). The CDR3 length is 17 residues. Trimming cost V 2 bases and J 6 bases; bases outside gene matches: 7. Here the CDR3 DNA reads TGTGCCAGCAGCTTACCCCAAAGACTAGCGGGAGGCAATGAGCAGTTCTTC. Its translation: CASSLPQRLAGGNEQFF.

The J gene is TRBJ1-5, the V gene TRBV15, with 11 bases fitting TRBD1. Germline V gene data show CDR1 as LNHNV and CDR2 as YYDKDF (reference sequence). The J segment lost 11 bases and the V segment lost 1 base, leaving 7 bases of the junction unmatched. CDR3 size: 15 residues. The CDR3 nucleotides are TGTGCCACCAGCAGAGGGACAGGGGGCTTTAGGTCCCAGCATTTT. Translation gives CATSRGTGGFRSQHF. The full variable domain, completed using reference TRBV15 and TRBJ1-5, is DAMVIQNPRYQVTQFGKPVTLSCSQTLNHNVMYWYQQKSSQAPKLLFHYYDKDFNNEADTPDNFQSRRPNTSFCFLDIRSPGLGDTAMYLCATSRGTGGFRSQHFGDGTRLSIL.

The V and J genes are TRBV7-9 and TRBJ2-5; unclear D gene. V was clipped by 2 bases and J by 3 bases, with 1 base between them. This CDR3 has 11 amino acids. In germline, CDR1 is SEHNR, CDR2 FQNEAQ (reference sequence). The CDR3 DNA is TGTGCCAGCAGCTTAAAAGAGACCCAGTACTTC. The encoded protein is CASSLKETQYF.

This chain links TRBV5-1 with TRBJ2-1, with unresolved D. Germline V CDR1 and CDR2: SGHRS, YFSETQ. Trimming cost V 1 base and J 4 bases, with 6 bases left between them. The CDR3 runs 13 residues. The DNA for the CDR3 is TGCGCCAGCAGCTTGAGTTATTACAATGAGCAGTTCTTC. Residues: CASSLSYYNEQFF.

The V call is TRBV6-5, the J call TRBJ1-4, with TRBD1 matching over 9 bases. The germline V gene has CDR1 MNHEY and CDR2 SVGAGI. This CDR3 contains 14 residues. Trimming cost V 6 bases and J 7 bases; bases outside gene matches: 6. The DNA for the CDR3 is TGTGCCAGCAGACCCAGGACAGGGGCTGAAAAACTGTTTTTT. Translation: CASRPRTGAEKLFF.

The J gene is TRBJ2-1, the V gene TRBV6-2 or TRBV6-3, with 11 bases lining up with TRBD2. J gave up 8 bases and V 0 bases, and 9 bases lay outside the gene matches. The CDR3 runs 17 residues. Germline CDR1 reads MNHEY; CDR2 reads SVGEGT. The CDR3 sequence: CASSYSIEVAGGDEQFF. The DNA of the CDR3 is TGTGCCAGCAGTTACTCGATTGAAGTAGCGGGGGGGGATGAGCAGTTCTTC.

This clone was found a few times. V and J are TRBV28 and TRBJ2-3, with TRBD1 as a possible D gene (5 bases). Germline V gene data show CDR1 as MDHEN and CDR2 as SYDVKM. The CDR3 is 13 amino acids. Trimming took off 7 bases at V and 0 bases at J, with 8 bases between the two ends. The CDR3 is CASKWGSTDTQYF. The CDR3 nucleotides read TGTGCCAGCAAATGGGGCAGCACAGATACGCAGTATTTT.

The chain carries TRBV5-1 and TRBJ1-1; 12 nucleotides match TRBD1. The V gene's germline CDR1 is SGHRS and CDR2 YFSETQ. This CDR3 has 18 amino acids. The trim removed 0 bases at V and 5 bases at J, leaving 11 bases unmatched. The CDR3 nucleotides read TGCGCCAGCAGCTTGGCCAGGGGACAGGGGGCTCGAGGAACTGAAGCTTTCTTT. The encoded protein is CASSLARGQGARGTEAFF.

The rearrangement links TRBV27 to TRBJ2-7, with D perhaps matching TRBD1 (6 bases). The CDR3 consists of 15 residues. The germline V and J ends were trimmed by 2 bases and 3 bases, with 14 bases remaining between them. Germline V lookup: CDR1 MNHEY, CDR2 SMNVEV (reference sequence). CDR3 sequence: CASSLRGQDFYEQYF. CDR3 DNA sequence: TGTGCCAGCAGTTTACGGGGACAAGACTTCTACGAGCAGTACTTC.

V gene TRBV7-9 combines with J gene TRBJ1-2; 8 nucleotides agree with TRBD1. Germline CDR1 and CDR2: SEHNR and FQNEAQ (reference sequence). V lost 1 base to trimming and J lost 8 bases; unmatched junction nucleotides: 12. The CDR3 is 16 residues long. The CDR3 is CASSLGLSDRGNGYTF. The CDR3 region has the DNA TGTGCCAGCAGCTTAGGCCTATCTGACAGGGGAAACGGCTACACCTTC.

J is TRBJ1-2 and V is TRBV9, with D hard to call. This CDR3 is 12 amino acids long. V lost 5 bases and J 7 bases, leaving 12 bases between the germline ends. Per germline, CDR1 SGDLS and CDR2 YYNGEE. CDR3: CASRGRIGGYTF. CDR3 nucleotides: TGTGCCAGCAGGGGGAGGATAGGTGGCTACACCTTC.

CDR3 residues: CASSPRQGRLGLESYEQYF. As DNA, the CDR3 is TGTGCCAGCAGTCCCCGACAGGGGAGGCTGGGTTTGGAGAGTTACGAGCAGTACTTC. The chain joins TRBV27 to TRBJ2-7; 8 nucleotides align to TRBD1. CDR3 size: 19 residues. Germline V gene data show CDR1 as MNHEY and CDR2 as SMNVEV (reference sequence). The V gene end was trimmed by 5 bases and the J gene end by 4 bases; junction bases not matched to a gene: 22.

V and J are TRBV7-9 and TRBJ2-3; D could derive from TRBD1 or TRBD2 (5 bases each). Per germline, CDR1 SEHNR and CDR2 FQNEAQ (reference sequence). Trimming took off 8 bases at V and 0 bases at J, with 9 bases between the two ends. The CDR3 has 13 residues. CDR3 amino acids: CASRDPSTDTQYF. Written as DNA, the CDR3 is TGTGCCAGCCGGGACCCTAGCACAGATACGCAGTATTTT.

The chain recombines TRBV7-9 with TRBJ2-7; 7 nucleotides agree with TRBD1. The germline CDR1 and CDR2 sequences are SEHNR and FQNEAQ (reference sequence). This CDR3 contains 17 residues. The V gene end was trimmed by 3 bases and the J gene end by 0 bases; junction bases not matched to a gene: 11. In nucleotides, the CDR3 is TGTGCCAGCAGCTTGATTAGCCCGACAGGGTTCTCCTACGAGCAGTACTTC. Residues: CASSLISPTGFSYEQYF.

This chain links TRBV7-2 with TRBJ1-5; TRBD1 matches 7 bases. This CDR3 spans 16 amino acids. Per germline, CDR1 SGHTA and CDR2 FQGNSA. Germline trimming cut 2 bases from V and 1 base from J; bases unmatched to any gene: 5. CDR3 in amino acids: CASSLLGGMSNQPQHF. Here the CDR3 DNA reads TGTGCCAGCAGCTTATTAGGGGGCATGAGCAATCAGCCCCAGCATTTT. Filled out from reference TRBV7-2 and TRBJ1-5, the complete variable domain reads GAGVSQSPSNKVTEKGKDVELRCDPISGHTALYWYRQSLGQGLEFLIYFQGNSAPDKSGLPSDRFSAERTGGSVSTLTIQRTQQEDSAVYLCASSLLGGMSNQPQHFGDGTRLSIL.

The J gene is TRBJ2-7, the V gene TRBV5-4, with TRBD1 matching over 8 bases. This CDR3 is built from 15 residues. The germline CDR1 and CDR2 sequences are SGHNT and YYREEE (reference sequence). The junction had 9 bases not matched to a gene; V was cut back by 4 bases and J by 3 bases. CDR3 bases: TGTGCCAGCAGCCTGAGCCCAGGGGGCGACTACGAGCAGTACTTC. This encodes CASSLSPGGDYEQYF.

CDR3 nucleotides: TGTGCCTGGAGAACCGGGACTAGCGTCGCCTACGAGCAGTACTTC. This translates into CAWRTGTSVAYEQYF. The chain employs TRBV30 and TRBJ2-7, with TRBD2 matching over 10 bases. V lost 3 bases, J lost 2 bases, and 7 bases stayed unmatched. CDR1 GTSNPN and CDR2 SVGIG come from the germline V gene (reference sequence). The CDR3 covers 15 residues.

V gene TRBV7-9 combines with J gene TRBJ1-2, with 8 bases fitting TRBD1. The CDR3 runs 15 residues. The junction had 9 bases not matched to a gene; V was cut back by 5 bases and J by 4 bases. Germline lookup yields CDR1 SEHNR and CDR2 FQNEAQ (reference sequence). The CDR3 region is CASSPGTGPLYGYTF. Written as DNA, the CDR3 is TGTGCCAGCAGCCCGGGGACAGGTCCCCTCTATGGCTACACCTTC.

The chain joins TRBV28 to TRBJ2-3, with 7 bases identical to TRBD2. CDR1 is MDHEN and CDR2 is SYDVKM in the germline V gene. J lost 2 bases, V lost 1 base, and 9 bases had no gene match. CDR3 length equals 17 residues. The CDR3 reads CASSLFRRQRDTDTQYF. DNA for the CDR3: TGTGCCAGCAGTTTATTTAGGAGGCAGCGGGACACAGATACGCAGTATTTT. Complete variable domain (other parts from reference TRBV28 and TRBJ2-3): DVKVTQSSRYLVKRTGEKVFLECVQDMDHENMFWYRQDPGLGLRLIYFSYDVKMKEKGDIPEGYSVSREKKERFSLILESASTNQTSMYLCASSLFRRQRDTDTQYFGPGTRLTVL.

This chain links TRBV3-1 (or the pseudogene TRBV3-2) with TRBJ1-3, with D possibly matching TRBD1 (5 bases). The V gene's germline CDR1 is LGHDT and CDR2 YNNKEL (reference sequence). The CDR3 runs 16 residues. Trimming shortened V by 1 base and J by 3 bases, and 13 bases separated the two germline ends. The CDR3 DNA is TGTGCCAGCAGCCAAGTTCACGCAGGGAGTGGAAACACCATATATTTT. Residues: CASSQVHAGSGNTIYF.

J is TRBJ2-3 and V is TRBV28, with D possibly matching TRBD1 (5 bases). CDR3 length: 13 residues. The V end lost 7 bases, the J end lost 6 bases, and 14 bases lay between the germline ends. Germline CDR1 and CDR2: MDHEN and SYDVKM. CDR3: CASKAGHIDTQYF. CDR3 nucleotides: TGTGCCAGCAAGGCAGGGCATATTGATACGCAGTATTTT.

The chain carries TRBV18 and TRBJ2-3, with 15 bases fitting TRBD2. CDR3 length: 18 amino acids. CDR1 KGHSH and CDR2 LQKENI come from the germline V gene. V was pared by 2 bases and J by 3 bases, with 6 bases of the junction left unmatched. CDR3 region: CASSPFVGTSGGTDTQYF. The CDR3 DNA reads TGTGCCAGCTCACCATTCGTAGGGACTAGCGGGGGGACAGATACGCAGTATTTT.

The chain joins TRBV7-2 to TRBJ1-2; maybe TRBD1 (6 bases). The CDR3 length is 16 residues. The V end was cut by 5 bases, the J end by 5 bases, with 21 bases between. CDR1 and CDR2 from the germline V gene are SGHTA and FQGNSA. This CDR3 reads CASSQGQGSGYYGYTF. DNA for the CDR3: TGTGCCAGCAGCCAAGGGCAGGGGTCAGGGTATTATGGCTACACCTTC.

The rearrangement links TRBV28 to TRBJ1-5, with D perhaps TRBD1 (6 bases). The CDR3 is 15 residues long. CDR1 is MDHEN and CDR2 is SYDVKM in the germline V gene. V was trimmed by 2 bases and J by 5 bases, leaving 13 bases between them. CDR3 residues: CASSLLGGGDQPQHF. CDR3 nucleotide sequence: TGTGCCAGCAGTTTACTGGGGGGCGGGGATCAGCCCCAGCATTTT.

V is TRBV5-1 and J is TRBJ1-1; D not resolved. CDR3 length equals 17 residues. Trimming took off 0 bases at V and 0 bases at J, with 15 bases between the two ends. Germline-derived CDR1 and CDR2 are SGHRS and YFSETQ. DNA for the CDR3: TGCGCCAGCAGCTTGGCCGGGCCCGCGGCCATGAACACTGAAGCTTTCTTT. Translation: CASSLAGPAAMNTEAFF.

This clone was found a few times. The chain links TRBV30 to TRBJ1-1, with a weak D call TRBD1 (5 bases). CDR1 and CDR2 (germline): GTSNPN, SVGIG (reference sequence). Deletions cut 3 bases from V and 1 base from J, with 15 bases between. The CDR3 has 15 residues. DNA of the CDR3: TGTGCCTGGAGCCGTTGGGGCGGGACGAACACTGAAGCTTTCTTT. Translated, it gives CAWSRWGGTNTEAFF.

The rearrangement links TRBV21-1 to TRBJ1-5; TRBD1, the table's D call, was not compared with the DNA. TRBV21-1 is a known pseudogene. The CDR3 is 17 residues long. DNA of the CDR3: TGTGCCAGCAGCGACGGCATTGACAGTTATAGCAATCAGCCCCAGCATTTT. The encoded protein is CASSDGIDSYSNQPQHF.

The chain carries TRBV12-3 or TRBV12-4 and TRBJ2-2; D unresolved. Trimming took 6 bases from V and 5 from J, leaving 10 bases between them. The CDR3 loop spans 13 amino acids. The CDR3 nucleotides are TGTGCCAGCAGGGGCGTGGGGACCGGGGAGCTGTTTTTT. This gives the protein CASRGVGTGELFF.

The J gene is TRBJ1-1, the V gene TRBV19, with 10 positions matching TRBD1. Losses at the gene ends were 5 bases for V and 11 bases for J; bases not matched to a gene: 11. Germline V gene sequence: CDR1 LNHDA, CDR2 SQIVND (reference sequence). This CDR3 contains 14 residues. The CDR3 region has the DNA TGTGCCAGTAGTCACCGGGACAGGGGTTCTATGGCTTTCTTT. Its translation is CASSHRDRGSMAFF.

V gene TRBV27 combines with J gene TRBJ1-2, with no clear D. V lost 2 bases to trimming and J lost 4 bases, with 5 bases between them. The CDR3 is 12 amino acids. Per germline, CDR1 MNHEY and CDR2 SMNVEV (reference sequence). CDR3 protein: CASSLKGYGYTF. For the CDR3, the DNA is TGTGCCAGCAGTTTAAAGGGCTATGGCTACACCTTC.

The chain employs TRBV5-1 and TRBJ1-6, with TRBD1 identical over 10 bases. The germline CDR1 and CDR2 sequences are SGHRS and YFSETQ. The CDR3 length is 17 residues. V was pared by 3 bases and J by 6 bases, with 9 bases of the junction left unmatched. CDR3 region: CASSSLVGQGSNSPLHF. CDR3 sequence (DNA): TGCGCCAGCAGCTCTCTGGTGGGACAGGGGAGTAATTCACCCCTCCACTTT. Drawing the rest from reference TRBV5-1 and TRBJ1-6, the complete variable domain is KAGVTQTPRYLIKTRGQQVTLSCSPISGHRSVSWYQQTPGQGLQFLFEYFSETQRNKGNFPGRFSGRQFSNSRSEMNVSTLELGDSALYLCASSSLVGQGSNSPLHFGNGTRLTVT.

The V and J genes are TRBV30 and TRBJ2-7, with 8 positions matching TRBD2. Trimming at V came to 2 bases and at J to 0 bases, leaving 3 bases not matched to a gene. Germline CDR1 reads GTSNPN; CDR2 reads SVGIG (reference sequence). There are 14 residues in the CDR3. CDR3 amino acids: CAWSPGTSSYEQYF. CDR3 nucleotides: TGTGCCTGGAGTCCCGGGACTAGCTCCTACGAGCAGTACTTC.